These T cell receptor beta chains were read from a single sample in a study of T-cell memory formation after mild COVID-19. TCRdb re-derived calls from the 5' RACE reads in MiXCR, one entry per CDR3 protein. Here the sample spans a few hundred thousand distinct CDR3 sequences, 13% to 15% being singletons. The source material was PBMCs or a T cell subset sorted from them (not recorded which). Every receptor here comes from a man in his late teens or twenties who had mild COVID-19 (a few samples of this study predate the infection). Cell type and time point are not known. Both conserved end residues are part of each CDR3. D genes are given only for firm matches. The size entry is marked missing in some rows and otherwise reads once, few, many or a size class.

clone_size j_call v_call d_call cdr3_aa cdr3_nt
many TRBJ2-7 TRBV5-1 - CASSDLDSYEQYF TGCGCCAGCAGCGATTTGGACAGTTACGAGCAGTACTTC
- TRBJ1-1 TRBV9 - CASSAHKGVAEAFF TGTGCCAGCAGCGCCCACAAGGGGGTGGCTGAAGCTTTCTTT
- TRBJ1-4 TRBV20-1 - CSAYKTNEKLFF TGCAGTGCTTATAAAACTAATGAAAAACTGTTTTTT
- TRBJ1-4 TRBV6-5 - CASSYGQREKLFF TGTGCCAGCAGTTACGGACAGAGAGAAAAACTGTTTTTT
few TRBJ1-2 TRBV29-1 - CSAAGKGNYGYTF TGCAGCGCCGCGGGCAAGGGAAACTATGGCTACACCTTC
- TRBJ2-3 TRBV6-2/TRBV6-3 - CASSYSTFPQYF TGTGCCAGCAGTTACTCCACCTTTCCGCAGTATTTT
few TRBJ2-2 TRBV27 TRBD1 CASRTGDSNTGELFF TGTGCCAGCAGGACCGGGGACAGCAACACCGGGGAGCTGTTTTTT
many TRBJ1-6 TRBV11-2 - CASSSTENSPLHF TGTGCCAGCAGCTCTACAGAGAATTCACCCCTCCACTTT
few TRBJ2-1 TRBV7-9 TRBD2 CASSLARGLAASYNEQFF TGTGCCAGCAGCTTAGCCCGGGGTCTAGCGGCCTCCTACAATGAGCAGTTCTTC
few TRBJ1-2 TRBV19 TRBD1 CASSVTWTGDNGYTF TGTGCCAGTAGTGTGACTTGGACAGGGGATAATGGCTACACCTTC
many TRBJ1-1 TRBV11-2 - CASSLSGRGRGEAFF TGTGCCAGCAGCTTGAGTGGAAGAGGACGGGGTGAAGCTTTCTTT
few TRBJ1-1 TRBV10-3 - CAISDDGGNTEAFF TGTGCCATCAGTGACGATGGGGGGAACACTGAAGCTTTCTTT
few TRBJ1-2 TRBV12-3/TRBV12-4 TRBD1 CASSSGTARHYGYTF TGTGCCAGCAGCTCCGGGACAGCGAGACATTATGGCTACACCTTC
many TRBJ1-2 TRBV24-1 - CATSDRTVYGYTF TGTGCCACCAGTGATCGGACAGTATATGGCTACACCTTC
- TRBJ2-3 TRBV5-1 - CASSFDGTSTDTQYF TGCGCCAGCAGCTTCGACGGAACTAGCACAGATACGCAGTATTTT
- TRBJ1-4 TRBV27 - CASSFRFDEKLFF TGTGCCAGCAGTTTCCGGTTTGATGAAAAACTGTTTTTT
many TRBJ2-1 TRBV7-2 - CASSQKTSPAPF TGTGCCAGCAGCCAGAAAACTAGCCCAGCCCCCTTC
few TRBJ2-7 TRBV12-3/TRBV12-4 - CASSLFRESGEQYF TGTGCCAGCAGTTTATTCAGGGAGTCAGGCGAGCAGTACTTC
few TRBJ2-4 TRBV7-2 - CASSRQNGNIQYF TGTGCCAGCAGCCGGCAGAACGGGAACATTCAGTACTTC
few TRBJ2-3 TRBV6-2/TRBV6-3 TRBD2 CASSFRLTSGTDTQYF TGTGCCAGCAGTTTCCGTTTGACTAGCGGAACAGATACGCAGTATTTT
few TRBJ1-1 TRBV20-1 - CSASDSLLDPFF TGCAGTGCTTCGGACAGCCTCCTGGATCCTTTCTTT
- TRBJ1-1 TRBV7-2 - CASSLAQGNTEAFF TGTGCCAGCAGCTTAGCACAGGGTAACACTGAAGCTTTCTTT
few TRBJ2-2 TRBV5-1 - CASSLGDTPNTGELFF TGCGCCAGCAGCTTGGGAGACACTCCGAACACCGGGGAGCTGTTTTTT
many TRBJ1-1 TRBV20-1 TRBD1 CSARPGGNTEAFF TGCAGTGCTAGACCAGGGGGCAACACTGAAGCTTTCTTT
- TRBJ1-1 TRBV6-5 TRBD1 CASRRTDRVRTEAFF TGTGCCAGCAGGCGAACAGACAGGGTGAGGACTGAAGCTTTCTTT
few TRBJ2-7 TRBV12-3/TRBV12-4 - CASSYREFSYEQYF TGTGCCAGCAGCTACCGGGAATTCTCCTACGAGCAGTACTTC
many TRBJ2-7 TRBV7-9 TRBD1 CASSLGQGARKYF TGTGCCAGCAGCTTGGGACAGGGGGCGAGGAAGTACTTC
- TRBJ2-5 TRBV11-2 - CASSSNSRETQYF TGTGCCAGCAGCTCAAACTCCCGGGAGACCCAGTACTTC
many TRBJ1-1 TRBV5-6 - CASTLGGNTEAFF TGTGCCAGCACCCTAGGGGGAAACACTGAAGCTTTCTTT
- TRBJ2-5 TRBV30 - CAWDRTQETQYF TGTGCCTGGGACAGGACTCAAGAGACCCAGTACTTC
- TRBJ2-7 TRBV18 - CASSPPGVGDIYEQYF TGTGCCAGCTCACCACCAGGGGTGGGGGACATTTACGAGCAGTACTTC
few TRBJ2-1 TRBV4-3 - CASSQDRAYNEQFF TGCGCCAGCAGCCAAGATCGGGCCTACAATGAGCAGTTCTTC
many TRBJ1-3 TRBV4-3 - CASSQDQGVGNTIYF TGCGCCAGCAGCCAAGATCAAGGGGTCGGAAACACCATATATTTT
- TRBJ1-2 TRBV11-2 - CASSLGPYDRSYGYTF TGTGCCAGCAGCTTAGGTCCTTACGACAGGTCCTATGGCTACACCTTC
- TRBJ2-3 TRBV18 - CASSPRPDTQYF TGTGCCAGCTCACCAAGGCCGGATACGCAGTATTTT
few TRBJ1-2 TRBV29-1 - CSVELGDLYGYTF TGCAGCGTTGAACTTGGTGACCTCTATGGCTACACCTTC
few TRBJ2-2 TRBV27 TRBD2 CASSSSGGAPGELFF TGTGCCAGCAGTTCTAGCGGGGGGGCGCCCGGGGAGCTGTTTTTT
few TRBJ1-4 TRBV20-1 - CSAYGISWTNEKLFF TGCAGTGCTTATGGGATAAGCTGGACTAATGAAAAACTGTTTTTT